What follows are 9 T cell receptor beta chains derived from one specimen sequenced in a study of blood T cell repertoires in COVID-19. Data came from immunoSEQ multiplex PCR; TCRdb stores just in-frame clones and leaves some out. The sample contains approximately 670,000 clones, 80% to 90% of which appear only once. The sequenced sample was peripheral blood. These receptors all stem from a woman in her late teens or twenties with acute or convalescent COVID-19.

This chain uses TRBV7-8 with TRBJ2-3, with 7 bases that match TRBD2. Germline CDR1 and CDR2: SGHVS and FQNEAQ. V was pared by 1 base and J by 4 bases, with 8 bases of the junction left unmatched. The CDR3 has 16 residues. CDR3 sequence (DNA): TGTGCCAGCAGCTTAGAAGGCGGGGGTAGGGCAGATACGCAGTATTTT. Translation gives CASSLEGGGRADTQYF.

V usage is TRBV5-1 and J usage is TRBJ2-7; the match to TRBD1 covers 9 bases. Germline V gene sequence: CDR1 SGHRS, CDR2 YFSETQ. V gave up 2 bases and J gave up 2 bases; unmatched junction bases: 5. The CDR3 contains 15 residues. The CDR3 DNA is TGCGCCAGCAGCTTAATGGGACAGGGACCCTACGAGCAGTACTTC. The encoded protein is CASSLMGQGPYEQYF.

J is TRBJ1-6 and V is TRBV5-6; weak D call: TRBD1 (6 bases). Germline V gene lookup returns CDR1 SGHDT and CDR2 YYEEEE. The CDR3 is made up of 16 amino acids. V was pared by 0 bases and J by 5 bases, with 12 bases between. DNA of the CDR3: TGTGCCAGCAGCTTGGGCCCTACAGGGAATAATTCACCCCTCCACTTT. Protein sequence: CASSLGPTGNNSPLHF.

The genes are TRBV4-1 and TRBJ1-1, with D maybe TRBD1 (5 bases). CDR3 length equals 13 residues. V lost 2 bases to trimming and J lost 5 bases, with 9 bases between them. Germline CDR1 reads MGHRA; CDR2 reads YSYEKL. The CDR3 here is CASSQQTETEAFF. CDR3 nucleotides: TGCGCCAGCAGCCAACAGACAGAGACTGAAGCTTTCTTT.

The rearrangement links TRBV27 to TRBJ1-4; D ambiguous. Trimming stripped 3 bases from V and 8 bases from J, with 13 bases between. The CDR3 extends over 14 amino acids. From germline, CDR1 is MNHEY and CDR2 SMNVEV (reference sequence). The CDR3 nucleotides read TGTGCCAGCAGTTTCCTCGCGCCGTCAGAAAAACTGTTTTTT. It specifies CASSFLAPSEKLFF.

The chain is built from TRBV7-2 and TRBJ2-2; 7 bases align to TRBD1. J gave up 6 bases and V 6 bases, and 10 bases lay outside the gene matches. Germline lookup yields CDR1 SGHTA and CDR2 FQGNSA. The CDR3 is made up of 15 amino acids. CDR3 bases: TGTGCCAGCAGACACCCGACAGGGTTCCCCGGGGAGCTGTTTTTT. Amino acid sequence: CASRHPTGFPGELFF.

As for this clone: The same CDR3 also results from other DNA sequences found in this sample. The chain employs TRBV3-1 (or the pseudogene TRBV3-2) and TRBJ2-7; D not resolved. The CDR3 has 11 residues. Germline-derived CDR1 and CDR2 are LGHDT and YNNKEL (reference sequence). V was clipped by 4 bases and J by 1 base, with 2 bases between them. The DNA for the CDR3 is TGTGCCAGCAGCCTATCCTACGAGCAGTACTTC. The encoded protein is CASSLSYEQYF.

The CDR3 loop reads CASSLAAAGGTYGYTF. The CDR3 nucleotides are TGTGCCAGCAGCTTGGCGGCGGCAGGGGGCACGTATGGCTACACCTTC. The chain carries TRBV5-4 and TRBJ1-2, with 8 bases lining up with TRBD1. The CDR3 extends over 16 amino acids. Germline CDR1 SGHNT, CDR2 YYREEE (reference sequence). V was pared by 0 bases and J by 5 bases, with 9 bases of the junction left unmatched.

This rearrangement joins TRBV12-5 to TRBJ2-3; 16 bases line up with TRBD2. This CDR3 has 21 residues. Germline lookup yields CDR1 LGHNT and CDR2 FRNRAP. Trimming at V came to 6 bases and at J to 3 bases, leaving 18 bases not matched to a gene. The CDR3 sequence: CASGTALGLAGGKTKTDTQYF. CDR3 DNA sequence: TGTGCTAGTGGGACAGCACTGGGACTAGCGGGGGGGAAAACAAAAACAGATACGCAGTATTTT.